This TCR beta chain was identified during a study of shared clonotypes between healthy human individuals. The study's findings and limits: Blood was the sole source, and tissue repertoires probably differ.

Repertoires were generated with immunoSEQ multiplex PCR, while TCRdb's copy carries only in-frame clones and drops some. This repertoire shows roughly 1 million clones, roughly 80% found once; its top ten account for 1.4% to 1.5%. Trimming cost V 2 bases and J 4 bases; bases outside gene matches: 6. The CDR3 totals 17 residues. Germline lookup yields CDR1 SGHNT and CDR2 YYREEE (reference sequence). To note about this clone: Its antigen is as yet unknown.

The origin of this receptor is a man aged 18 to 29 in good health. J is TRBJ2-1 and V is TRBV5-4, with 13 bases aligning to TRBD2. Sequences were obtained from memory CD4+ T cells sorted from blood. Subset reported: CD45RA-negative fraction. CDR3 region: CASSFRTSGRTYNEQFF. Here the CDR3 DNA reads TGTGCCAGCAGCTTCAGGACTAGCGGGAGAACGTACAATGAGCAGTTCTTC.